This T cell receptor (beta chain) was observed in a study of cytomegalovirus exposure and HLA in healthy donors. V lost 6 bases to trimming and J lost 5 bases, with 9 bases between them. Germline V CDR1 and CDR2: SNHLY, FYNNEI. This CDR3 region has 12 residues. A multiplex PCR was run with 60 Vbeta primers and 13 Jbeta primers. In the authors' methods: There were tens of millions of unique TCR beta chains by a later count, and about 11 million of them were shared. Assay used: immunoSEQ multiplex PCR; TCRdb lists only in-frame clones, some missing. That table furnishes V, J and clone size, whereas the DNA furnished D and trimming. The data show approximately 110,000 clones, with 77% seen just once and 3.5% to 4.5% held by the top ten. Study-level findings and limits: In a later analysis, at a false discovery rate of 0.05, about 17,000 TCR beta sequences matched HLA alleles.

Notes on this clone: Its antigen is as yet unknown.

Sequenced: PBMCs. This clonotype was obtained from a human donor in good health. This chain connects TRBV2 to TRBJ2-3; D uncertain. CDR3 region: CASSATGDTQYF. The CDR3, as DNA: TGTGCCAGCAGCGCTACGGGAGATACGCAGTATTTT.